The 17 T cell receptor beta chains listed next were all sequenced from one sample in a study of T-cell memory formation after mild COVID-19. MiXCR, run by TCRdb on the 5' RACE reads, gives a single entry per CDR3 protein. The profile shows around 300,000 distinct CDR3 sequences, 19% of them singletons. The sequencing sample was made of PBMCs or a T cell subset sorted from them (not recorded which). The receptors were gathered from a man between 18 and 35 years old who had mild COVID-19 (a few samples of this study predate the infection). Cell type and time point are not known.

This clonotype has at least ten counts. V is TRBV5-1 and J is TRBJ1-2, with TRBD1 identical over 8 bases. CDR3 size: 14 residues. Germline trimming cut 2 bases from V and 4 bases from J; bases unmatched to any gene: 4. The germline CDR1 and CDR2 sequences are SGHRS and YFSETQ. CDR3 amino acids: CASSFAGGGYGYTF. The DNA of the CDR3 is TGCGCCAGCAGCTTCGCAGGGGGCGGCTATGGCTACACCTTC.

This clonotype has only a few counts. The CDR3 region is CASSSGLSQETQYF. The CDR3 region has the DNA TGTGCCAGCAGCTCGGGACTGTCACAAGAGACCCAGTACTTC. This chain links TRBV7-3 with TRBJ2-5, with D tentatively TRBD2 (6 bases). Germline CDR1 is SGHTA and CDR2 is FQGTGA. This CDR3 region has 14 residues. V gave up 4 bases and J gave up 2 bases, with 11 bases separating them. The full variable domain, completed using reference TRBV7-3 and TRBJ2-5, is GAGVSQTPSNKVTEKGKYVELRCDPISGHTALYWYRQSLGQGPEFLIYFQGTGAADDSGLPNDRFFAVRPEGSVSTLKIQRTERGDSAVYLCASSSGLSQETQYFGPGTRLLVL.

Here the CDR3 reads CASNPGGGKQYF. CDR3 coding DNA: TGCGCCAGCAATCCGGGAGGCGGCAAGCAGTATTTT. The chain combines TRBV5-1 with TRBJ2-3, with 7 positions matching TRBD2. The CDR3 has 12 amino acids. V dropped 6 bases and J dropped 11; count of bases not matched to a gene: 9. The V gene's germline CDR1 is SGHRS and CDR2 YFSETQ. Based on the CDR3 plus reference TRBV5-1 and TRBJ2-3, the full variable domain is KAGVTQTPRYLIKTRGQQVTLSCSPISGHRSVSWYQQTPGQGLQFLFEYFSETQRNKGNFPGRFSGRQFSNSRSEMNVSTLELGDSALYLCASNPGGGKQYFGPGTRLTVL.

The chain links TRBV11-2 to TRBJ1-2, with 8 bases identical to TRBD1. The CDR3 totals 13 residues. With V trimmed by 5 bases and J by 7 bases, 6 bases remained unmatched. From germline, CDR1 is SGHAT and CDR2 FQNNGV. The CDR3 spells CASSPRGLLGYTF. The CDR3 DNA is TGTGCCAGCAGCCCCAGGGGGCTGCTTGGCTACACCTTC.

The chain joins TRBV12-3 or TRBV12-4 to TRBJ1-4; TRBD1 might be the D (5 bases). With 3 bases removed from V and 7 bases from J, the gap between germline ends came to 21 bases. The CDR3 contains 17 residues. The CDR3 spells CASSFGLGPPEGEKLFF. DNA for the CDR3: TGTGCCAGCAGTTTTGGGTTGGGACCCCCGGAGGGTGAAAAACTGTTTTTT.

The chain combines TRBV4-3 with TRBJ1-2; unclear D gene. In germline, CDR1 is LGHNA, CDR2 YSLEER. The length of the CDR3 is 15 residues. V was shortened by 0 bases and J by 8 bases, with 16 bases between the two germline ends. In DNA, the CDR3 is TGCGCCAGCAGCCAAGATTCGGTAACGACGGAGGGCTACACCTTC. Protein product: CASSQDSVTTEGYTF.

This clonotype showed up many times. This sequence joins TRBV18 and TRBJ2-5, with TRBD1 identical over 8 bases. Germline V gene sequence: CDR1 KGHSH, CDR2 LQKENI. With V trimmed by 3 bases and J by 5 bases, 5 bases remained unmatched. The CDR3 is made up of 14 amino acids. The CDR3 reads CASSPGQDLETQYF. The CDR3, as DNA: TGTGCCAGCTCACCGGGACAGGATTTGGAGACCCAGTACTTC.

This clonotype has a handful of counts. As DNA, the CDR3 is TGCGCCAGCAGCCCCCGCCCCGGATCCACTGAAGCTTTCTTT. Its protein is CASSPRPGSTEAFF. V is TRBV5-1 and J is TRBJ1-1; no reliable D call. The germline gives CDR1 SGHRS, CDR2 YFSETQ. V lost 4 bases and J 4 bases, leaving 14 bases between the germline ends. This CDR3 spans 14 amino acids. Complete variable domain (other parts from reference TRBV5-1 and TRBJ1-1): KAGVTQTPRYLIKTRGQQVTLSCSPISGHRSVSWYQQTPGQGLQFLFEYFSETQRNKGNFPGRFSGRQFSNSRSEMNVSTLELGDSALYLCASSPRPGSTEAFFGQGTRLTVV.

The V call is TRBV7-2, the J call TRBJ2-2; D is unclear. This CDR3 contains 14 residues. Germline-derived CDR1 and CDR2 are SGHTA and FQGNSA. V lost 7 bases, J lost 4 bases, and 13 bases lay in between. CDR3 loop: CASTLSRRTGELFF. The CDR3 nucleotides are TGTGCCAGCACCCTCTCCCGGCGCACCGGGGAGCTGTTTTTT.

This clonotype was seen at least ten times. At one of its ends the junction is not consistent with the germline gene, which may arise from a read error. CDR3 sequence (DNA): TGTGCCAGCAGCTCCGGGGCGGGGGCTAGCACATATACGCAGTATTTT. This gives the protein CASSSGAGASTYTQYF. This chain links TRBV7-2 with TRBJ2-3, with TRBD2 as a possible D gene (7 bases). From germline, CDR1 is SGHTA and CDR2 FQGNSA. The CDR3 extends over 16 amino acids.

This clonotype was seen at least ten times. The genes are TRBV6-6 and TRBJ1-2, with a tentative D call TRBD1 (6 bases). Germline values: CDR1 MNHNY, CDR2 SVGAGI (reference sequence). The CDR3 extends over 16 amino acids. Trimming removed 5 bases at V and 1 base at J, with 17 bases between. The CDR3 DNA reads TGTGCCAGCAGTGACGGAGGGGAAGGGGGTAACTATGGCTACACCTTC. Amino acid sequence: CASSDGGEGGNYGYTF.

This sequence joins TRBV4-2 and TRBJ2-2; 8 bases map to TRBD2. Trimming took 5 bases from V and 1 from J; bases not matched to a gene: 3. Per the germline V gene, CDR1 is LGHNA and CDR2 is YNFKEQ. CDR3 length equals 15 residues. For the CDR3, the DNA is TGTGCCAGCAGCGCAGCGGGGGAGAACACCGGGGAGCTGTTTTTT. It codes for CASSAAGENTGELFF.

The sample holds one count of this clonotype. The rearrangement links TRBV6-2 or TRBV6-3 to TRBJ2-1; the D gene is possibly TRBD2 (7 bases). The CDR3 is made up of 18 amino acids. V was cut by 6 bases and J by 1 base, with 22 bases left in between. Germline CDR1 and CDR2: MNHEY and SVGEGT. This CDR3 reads CASRQPPGGGPSYNEQFF. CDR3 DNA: TGTGCCAGCAGACAACCGCCTGGGGGGGGCCCTTCCTACAATGAGCAGTTCTTC.

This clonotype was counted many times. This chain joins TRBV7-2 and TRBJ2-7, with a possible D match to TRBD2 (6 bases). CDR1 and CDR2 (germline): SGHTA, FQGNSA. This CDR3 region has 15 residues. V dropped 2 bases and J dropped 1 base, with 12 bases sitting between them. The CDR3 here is CASSLQGGLSYEQYV. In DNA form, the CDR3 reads TGTGCCAGCAGCTTACAGGGAGGTCTATCCTACGAGCAGTACGTC.

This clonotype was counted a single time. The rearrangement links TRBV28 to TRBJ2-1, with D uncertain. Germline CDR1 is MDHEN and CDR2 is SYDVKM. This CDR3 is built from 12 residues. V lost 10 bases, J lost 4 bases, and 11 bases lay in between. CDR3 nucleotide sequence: TGTGCCACTTCCCTATCATACAATGAGCAGTTCTTC. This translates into CATSLSYNEQFF.

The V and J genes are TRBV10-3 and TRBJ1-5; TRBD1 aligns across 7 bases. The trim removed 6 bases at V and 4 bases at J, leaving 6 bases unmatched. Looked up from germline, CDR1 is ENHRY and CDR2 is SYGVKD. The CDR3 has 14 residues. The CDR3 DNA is TGTGCCATCAGCCCGGGACAGCCGAATCAGCCCCAGCATTTT. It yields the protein CAISPGQPNQPQHF.

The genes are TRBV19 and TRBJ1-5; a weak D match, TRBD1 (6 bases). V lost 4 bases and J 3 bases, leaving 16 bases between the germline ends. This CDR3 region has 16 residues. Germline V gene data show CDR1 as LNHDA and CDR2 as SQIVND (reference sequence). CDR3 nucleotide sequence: TGTGCCAGTAGTACCAACAGGGCGGGCCTCAATCAGCCCCAGCATTTT. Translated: CASSTNRAGLNQPQHF.